A selection of T cell receptor beta chains follows, all from one sample in a study of blood T cell repertoires in COVID-19. TCRdb's copy holds only in-frame clones and misses some; the assay was immunoSEQ multiplex PCR. The sample lists under 500,000 clones; 85% to 90% were seen once. The source material was peripheral blood. All receptors derive from a woman younger than 45 with acute or convalescent COVID-19. Both conserved end residues are part of each CDR3. A D gene is named only where the DNA matches it firmly. Clone size appears in some rows only: once, few, many, or a class for an expanded clone.

j_gene: TRBJ1-1
d_gene: TRBD1
abundance: NA
len: 14
v_gene: TRBV10-3
CDR3aa: CAIRGDSMNTEAFF
CDR3nt: TGTGCCATCAGGGGGGACAGCATGAACACTGAAGCTTTCTTT

j_gene: TRBJ2-2
d_gene: TRBD2
abundance: NA
len: 16
v_gene: TRBV3-1/TRBV3-2
CDR3aa: CASSQRLAGKTGELFF
CDR3nt: TGTGCCAGCAGCCAAAGACTAGCGGGGAAGACCGGGGAGCTGTTTTTT

j_gene: TRBJ2-3
d_gene: TRBD1
abundance: NA
len: 15
v_gene: TRBV6-1
CDR3aa: CASSEWTGVEDTQYF
CDR3nt: TGTGCCAGCAGTGAATGGACAGGGGTAGAAGATACGCAGTATTTT

j_gene: TRBJ1-1
d_gene: NA
abundance: few
len: 15
v_gene: TRBV19
CDR3aa: CASSIQAALNTEAFF
CDR3nt: TGTGCCAGTAGTATCCAGGCAGCTTTGAACACTGAAGCTTTCTTT

j_gene: TRBJ1-6
d_gene: TRBD1
abundance: NA
len: 15
v_gene: TRBV6-4
CDR3aa: CASSPQGQGRSPLHF
CDR3nt: TGTGCCAGCAGCCCCCAGGGACAGGGGAGGTCACCCCTCCACTTT

j_gene: TRBJ1-2
d_gene: NA
abundance: NA
len: 13
v_gene: TRBV6-5
CDR3aa: CASRRDINYGYTF
CDR3nt: TGTGCCAGCCGCCGAGACATTAACTATGGCTACACCTTC

j_gene: TRBJ1-5
d_gene: NA
abundance: NA
len: 15
v_gene: TRBV28
CDR3aa: CASSLPTGSNQPQHF
CDR3nt: TGTGCCAGCAGTTTACCGACAGGTTCCAATCAGCCCCAGCATTTT

j_gene: TRBJ1-2
d_gene: NA
abundance: NA
len: 14
v_gene: TRBV6-5
CDR3aa: CASSRARADYGYTF
CDR3nt: TGTGCCAGCAGTCGAGCCAGGGCAGACTATGGCTACACCTTC

j_gene: TRBJ1-1
d_gene: NA
abundance: NA
len: 15
v_gene: TRBV29-1
CDR3aa: CSVEDIGRGNTEAFF
CDR3nt: TGCAGCGTTGAAGATATAGGCAGGGGGAACACTGAAGCTTTCTTT

j_gene: TRBJ2-2
d_gene: TRBD1
abundance: NA
len: 14
v_gene: TRBV19
CDR3aa: CASIGTGDTGELFF
CDR3nt: TGTGCCAGTATAGGTACAGGGGACACCGGGGAGCTGTTTTTT

j_gene: TRBJ1-1
d_gene: NA
abundance: NA
len: 14
v_gene: TRBV3-1/TRBV3-2
CDR3aa: CASSQDLGGIEAFF
CDR3nt: TGTGCCAGCAGCCAAGATCTGGGAGGCATTGAAGCTTTCTTT

j_gene: TRBJ2-7
d_gene: NA
abundance: NA
len: 11
v_gene: TRBV12-3/TRBV12-4
CDR3aa: CASSSNYEQYF
CDR3nt: TGTGCCAGCAGTTCCAACTACGAGCAGTACTTC

j_gene: TRBJ1-2
d_gene: NA
abundance: once
len: 10
v_gene: TRBV29-1
CDR3aa: CSVMTGTLVF
CDR3nt: TGCAGCGTGATGACCGGGACTTTGGTATTC

j_gene: TRBJ1-2
d_gene: NA
abundance: NA
len: 17
v_gene: TRBV7-2
CDR3aa: CASSSSFYFGVNYGYTF
CDR3nt: TGTGCCAGCAGCTCGAGTTTCTATTTCGGGGTCAACTATGGCTACACCTTC

j_gene: TRBJ1-2
d_gene: NA
abundance: NA
len: 15
v_gene: TRBV5-5
CDR3aa: CASSLDRPGVYGYTF
CDR3nt: TGTGCCAGCAGCTTGGACAGGCCAGGTGTGTATGGCTACACCTTC

j_gene: TRBJ2-5
d_gene: TRBD2
abundance: once
len: 18
v_gene: TRBV6-1
CDR3aa: CASSVGWTSGGFQETQYF
CDR3nt: TGTGCCAGCAGTGTCGGATGGACTAGCGGGGGGTTCCAAGAGACCCAGTACTTC

j_gene: TRBJ2-7
d_gene: NA
abundance: NA
len: 14
v_gene: TRBV28
CDR3aa: CASSWMRGTYEQYF
CDR3nt: TGTGCCAGCAGTTGGATGCGGGGCACCTACGAGCAGTACTTC

j_gene: TRBJ1-2
d_gene: NA
abundance: NA
len: 14
v_gene: TRBV4-2
CDR3aa: CASSQDRRSYGYTF
CDR3nt: TGTGCCAGCAGCCAAGATCGTCGGAGCTATGGCTACACCTTC

j_gene: TRBJ1-1
d_gene: TRBD1
abundance: NA
len: 14
v_gene: TRBV18
CDR3aa: CASSPGTDSTEAFF
CDR3nt: TGTGCCAGCTCACCTGGGACAGACTCGACTGAAGCTTTCTTT

j_gene: TRBJ2-1
d_gene: NA
abundance: NA
len: 13
v_gene: TRBV10-3
CDR3aa: CATLGAGDNEQFF
CDR3nt: TGTGCCACCCTTGGGGCAGGGGACAATGAGCAGTTCTTC

j_gene: TRBJ2-3
d_gene: NA
abundance: once
len: 14
v_gene: TRBV13
CDR3aa: CASSTREWADTQYF
CDR3nt: TGTGCCAGCAGCACTCGGGAGTGGGCAGATACGCAGTATTTT

j_gene: TRBJ2-5
d_gene: TRBD1
abundance: NA
len: 19
v_gene: TRBV5-8
CDR3aa: CASSQQQQGASSPWETQYF
CDR3nt: TGTGCCAGCAGCCAACAACAACAGGGGGCGTCATCCCCATGGGAGACCCAGTACTTC

j_gene: TRBJ1-1
d_gene: NA
abundance: NA
len: 13
v_gene: TRBV5-5
CDR3aa: CASSHSVNTEAFF
CDR3nt: TGTGCCAGCAGCCATTCAGTGAACACTGAAGCTTTCTTT

j_gene: TRBJ1-3
d_gene: NA
abundance: NA
len: 15
v_gene: TRBV5-5
CDR3aa: CASSFRGSSGNTIYF
CDR3nt: TGTGCCAGCAGCTTTAGGGGCAGCTCTGGAAACACCATATATTTT

j_gene: TRBJ2-1
d_gene: TRBD1
abundance: few
len: 17
v_gene: TRBV4-1
CDR3aa: CASSRPPTGFSYNEQFF
CDR3nt: TGCGCCAGCAGCCGGCCTCCGACAGGGTTTAGCTACAATGAGCAGTTCTTC

j_gene: TRBJ1-6
d_gene: TRBD1
abundance: NA
len: 15
v_gene: TRBV28
CDR3aa: CASSSGQGVSSPLHF
CDR3nt: TGTGCCAGCAGTTCGGGACAGGGGGTGAGTTCACCCCTCCACTTT

j_gene: TRBJ2-5
d_gene: NA
abundance: NA
len: 16
v_gene: TRBV2
CDR3aa: CASSEGQERTQETQYF
CDR3nt: TGTGCCAGCAGTGAAGGTCAAGAGCGGACGCAAGAGACCCAGTACTTC

j_gene: TRBJ1-4
d_gene: NA
abundance: NA
len: 14
v_gene: TRBV7-2
CDR3aa: CAKQQEIGYEKLFF
CDR3nt: TGTGCCAAACAACAGGAGATTGGGTATGAAAAACTGTTTTTT

j_gene: TRBJ2-1
d_gene: NA
abundance: NA
len: 14
v_gene: TRBV27
CDR3aa: CASSLAGSYNEQFF
CDR3nt: TGTGCCAGCAGTTTAGCGGGGTCCTACAATGAGCAGTTCTTC

j_gene: TRBJ2-2
d_gene: TRBD1
abundance: NA
len: 15
v_gene: TRBV7-8
CDR3aa: CASSFAGGKTGELFF
CDR3nt: TGTGCCAGCAGCTTTGCAGGGGGCAAGACCGGGGAGCTGTTTTTT

j_gene: TRBJ2-7
d_gene: NA
abundance: NA
len: 13
v_gene: TRBV25-1
CDR3aa: CASPDREFYEQYF
CDR3nt: TGTGCCAGCCCTGATAGGGAGTTTTACGAGCAGTACTTC

j_gene: TRBJ2-7
d_gene: NA
abundance: NA
len: 13
v_gene: TRBV2
CDR3aa: CASSRTKYIEQYF
CDR3nt: TGTGCCAGCTCCCGGACAAAGTACATCGAGCAGTACTTC

j_gene: TRBJ2-7
d_gene: NA
abundance: NA
len: 13
v_gene: TRBV5-6
CDR3aa: CASSLASSGEQYF
CDR3nt: TGTGCCAGCAGCTTGGCCAGCTCGGGCGAGCAGTACTTC

j_gene: TRBJ2-7
d_gene: NA
abundance: NA
len: 11
v_gene: TRBV27
CDR3aa: CASMGGSVQYF
CDR3nt: TGTGCCAGCATGGGGGGATCTGTGCAGTACTTC

j_gene: TRBJ1-1
d_gene: TRBD1
abundance: NA
len: 16
v_gene: TRBV6-6
CDR3aa: CASSNRDRGLGTEAFF
CDR3nt: TGTGCCAGCAGTAACCGGGACAGGGGGTTGGGGACTGAAGCTTTCTTT

j_gene: TRBJ1-5
d_gene: NA
abundance: NA
len: 13
v_gene: TRBV2
CDR3aa: CASQSGNNQPQHF
CDR3nt: TGTGCCAGCCAGTCAGGGAACAATCAGCCCCAGCATTTT

j_gene: TRBJ2-7
d_gene: NA
abundance: NA
len: 13
v_gene: TRBV12-3/TRBV12-4
CDR3aa: CASSFTGMNEQYF
CDR3nt: TGTGCCAGCAGTTTTACGGGTATGAACGAGCAGTACTTC

j_gene: TRBJ2-5
d_gene: TRBD2
abundance: NA
len: 14
v_gene: TRBV9
CDR3aa: CASSFSGGRETQYF
CDR3nt: TGTGCCAGCAGCTTTAGCGGGGGCCGGGAGACCCAGTACTTC

j_gene: TRBJ2-7
d_gene: NA
abundance: NA
len: 10
v_gene: TRBV10-1
CDR3aa: CASRPVRAYF
CDR3nt: TGCGCCAGCCGCCCCGTCAGGGCGTACTTC

j_gene: TRBJ1-6
d_gene: NA
abundance: NA
len: 16
v_gene: TRBV12-5
CDR3aa: CASAYGGRREGSPLHF
CDR3nt: TGTGCTAGTGCCTACGGTGGCCGTCGGGAGGGTTCACCCCTCCACTTT

j_gene: TRBJ1-4
d_gene: NA
abundance: NA
len: 14
v_gene: TRBV7-9
CDR3aa: CASSLVGLNEKLFF
CDR3nt: TGTGCCAGCAGCTTAGTCGGTCTAAATGAAAAACTGTTTTTT

j_gene: TRBJ2-3
d_gene: TRBD2
abundance: NA
len: 18
v_gene: TRBV28
CDR3aa: CAISAPGLAGGRTDTQYF
CDR3nt: TGTGCCATCTCGGCCCCGGGACTAGCGGGGGGGCGCACAGATACGCAGTATTTT

j_gene: TRBJ2-7
d_gene: TRBD2
abundance: NA
len: 14
v_gene: TRBV13
CDR3aa: CASSEGTSGGQSHF
CDR3nt: TGTGCCAGCAGCGAGGGGACTAGCGGGGGCCAATCCCACTTC

j_gene: TRBJ1-5
d_gene: NA
abundance: NA
len: 15
v_gene: TRBV5-1
CDR3aa: CASSLDPGGNQPQHF
CDR3nt: TGCGCCAGCAGCCTTGACCCGGGAGGAAATCAGCCCCAGCATTTT

j_gene: TRBJ1-3
d_gene: NA
abundance: once
len: 14
v_gene: TRBV6-1
CDR3aa: CASSPFQGGNTIYF
CDR3nt: TGTGCCAGCAGCCCCTTCCAGGGTGGAAACACCATATATTTT

j_gene: TRBJ2-1
d_gene: TRBD1
abundance: NA
len: 16
v_gene: TRBV4-1
CDR3aa: CASSRQPGTGFDEQFF
CDR3nt: TGCGCCAGCAGCCGCCAACCCGGGACAGGGTTCGATGAGCAGTTCTTC

j_gene: TRBJ1-1
d_gene: TRBD1
abundance: few
len: 16
v_gene: TRBV5-1
CDR3aa: CASSGVDRGLGTEAFF
CDR3nt: TGCGCCAGCAGTGGTGTGGACAGGGGGCTTGGCACTGAAGCTTTCTTT

j_gene: TRBJ2-1
d_gene: TRBD2
abundance: NA
len: 16
v_gene: TRBV3-1/TRBV3-2
CDR3aa: CASTHRGGGALSEQFF
CDR3nt: TGTGCCAGCACCCATCGGGGCGGGGGGGCCCTGAGTGAGCAGTTCTTC

j_gene: TRBJ2-1
d_gene: TRBD1
abundance: NA
len: 14
v_gene: TRBV9
CDR3aa: CASSVGDRGNEQFF
CDR3nt: TGTGCCAGCAGCGTAGGAGACAGGGGAAATGAGCAGTTCTTC

j_gene: TRBJ1-1
d_gene: NA
abundance: NA
len: 12
v_gene: TRBV12-3/TRBV12-4
CDR3aa: CASSLKGTEAFF
CDR3nt: TGTGCCAGCAGTTTAAAGGGGACTGAAGCTTTCTTT

j_gene: TRBJ1-2
d_gene: TRBD1
abundance: once
len: 15
v_gene: TRBV6-5
CDR3aa: CASIGLTGEYYGYTF
CDR3nt: TGTGCCAGCATTGGCCTAACAGGGGAGTACTATGGCTACACCTTC

j_gene: TRBJ2-3
d_gene: NA
abundance: NA
len: 14
v_gene: TRBV5-1
CDR3aa: CASSLMYVTDTQYF
CDR3nt: TGCGCCAGCAGCTTGATGTATGTCACAGATACGCAGTATTTT

j_gene: TRBJ2-7
d_gene: NA
abundance: NA
len: 15
v_gene: TRBV7-6
CDR3aa: CASTPSPQGSYEQYF
CDR3nt: TGTGCCAGCACCCCAAGCCCGCAGGGCTCCTACGAGCAGTACTTC

j_gene: TRBJ2-5
d_gene: NA
abundance: NA
len: 14
v_gene: TRBV5-1
CDR3aa: CASSLVEHVETQYF
CDR3nt: TGCGCCAGCAGCTTGGTGGAGCATGTGGAGACCCAGTACTTC

j_gene: TRBJ1-2
d_gene: TRBD1
abundance: NA
len: 14
v_gene: TRBV5-4
CDR3aa: CASSLRQGRDGYTF
CDR3nt: TGTGCCAGCAGCTTGAGACAGGGTCGGGATGGCTACACCTTC

j_gene: TRBJ2-5
d_gene: TRBD1
abundance: NA
len: 17
v_gene: TRBV7-9
CDR3aa: CASSLGVTRGRGETQYF
CDR3nt: TGTGCCAGCAGCTTAGGAGTGACCAGGGGGCGCGGGGAGACCCAGTACTTC

j_gene: TRBJ1-1
d_gene: NA
abundance: NA
len: 14
v_gene: TRBV2
CDR3aa: CASSATTGNTEAFF
CDR3nt: TGTGCCAGCAGTGCCACGACAGGGAACACTGAAGCTTTCTTT

j_gene: TRBJ2-1
d_gene: TRBD2
abundance: NA
len: 18
v_gene: TRBV7-2
CDR3aa: CASSPTSGASFSYNEQFF
CDR3nt: TGTGCCAGCAGCCCGACTAGCGGGGCCTCCTTCTCCTACAATGAGCAGTTCTTC

j_gene: TRBJ2-1
d_gene: TRBD1
abundance: NA
len: 14
v_gene: TRBV5-4
CDR3aa: CASSEGDRYNEQFF
CDR3nt: TGTGCCAGCAGCGAAGGGGACAGATACAATGAGCAGTTCTTC